A selection of T cell receptor beta chains follows, all from one sample in a study of cytotoxic CD8 clonotypes in ibrutinib-treated CLL. Profiling relied on immunoSEQ multiplex PCR, and the TCRdb table lists in-frame clones only, not all of them. The profile shows 97,000 or so clones, more than 75% of them singletons. The material was PBMCs, obtained after 12 months of ibrutinib treatment. The receptor source for this set is a human donor with chronic lymphocytic leukemia. Each CDR3 is given with its conserved first and last residue. A D gene is named only where the DNA matches it firmly. A row's size may be missing; if present it is once, few, many or a size class.

clone_size	d_call	v_call	j_call	cdr3_aa	cdr3_nt
.	.	TRBV5-6	TRBJ2-3	CASRGPFTDTQYF	TGTGCCAGCAGGGGTCCATTCACAGATACGCAGTATTTT
.	.	TRBV6-1	TRBJ2-1	CASRVPLGGNEQFF	TGTGCCAGCAGAGTACCTCTAGGGGGTAATGAGCAGTTCTTC
once	.	TRBV25-1	TRBJ1-2	CASSDGQKTNYGYTF	TGTGCCAGCAGTGACGGACAGAAGACTAACTATGGCTACACCTTC
many	TRBD2	TRBV7-9	TRBJ2-3	CASSLAVSGDTQYF	TGTGCCAGCAGCTTAGCTGTTAGCGGGGATACGCAGTATTTT
.	.	TRBV5-1	TRBJ1-3	CASSLGGSSGNTIYF	TGCGCCAGCAGCTTGGGAGGTAGCTCTGGAAACACCATATATTTT
few	.	TRBV5-6	TRBJ2-7	CASSLARGLGYEQYF	TGTGCCAGCAGCTTGGCCAGAGGGCTTGGCTACGAGCAGTACTTC
.	.	TRBV19	TRBJ2-7	CASSIGEISYEQYF	TGTGCCAGTAGTATTGGTGAGATCTCCTACGAGCAGTACTTC
.	.	TRBV30	TRBJ1-1	CAWRTSPNTEAFF	TGTGCCTGGAGGACCTCGCCGAACACTGAAGCTTTCTTT
.	TRBD2	TRBV7-2	TRBJ2-7	CASSLVGSGVYEQYF	TGTGCCAGCAGCTTAGTCGGTAGCGGGGTCTACGAGCAGTACTTC
.	.	TRBV7-9	TRBJ2-7	CASSLDERQTYEQYF	TGTGCCAGCAGCTTAGACGAACGACAGACATACGAGCAGTACTTC
.	.	TRBV19	TRBJ2-1	CASSLRWEQFF	TGTGCCAGTAGCTTACGGTGGGAGCAGTTCTTC
.	.	TRBV30	TRBJ2-4	CAWSVRGSQAIGNIQYF	TGTGCCTGGAGTGTACGAGGCAGTCAGGCCATAGGAAACATTCAGTACTTC
.	.	TRBV28	TRBJ1-2	CASSFNGGRGYGYTF	TGTGCCAGCAGTTTCAATGGGGGCCGGGGCTATGGCTACACCTTC
.	.	TRBV5-6	TRBJ1-2	CASSLPGLRYGYTF	TGTGCCAGCAGCTTGCCGGGACTACGATATGGCTACACCTTC
.	.	TRBV19	TRBJ2-2	CASSPRAGELFF	TGTGCCAGTAGTCCAAGGGCGGGGGAGCTGTTTTTT
.	.	TRBV28	TRBJ2-7	CASSYHGSDEQYF	TGTGCCAGCAGCTACCATGGGTCGGACGAGCAGTACTTC
.	.	TRBV7-2	TRBJ1-5	CASSLEGSRLNQPQHF	TGTGCCAGCAGCTTAGAGGGCAGCCGCCTAAATCAGCCCCAGCATTTT
.	TRBD2	TRBV6-6	TRBJ2-7	CASRSSGGFYEQYF	TGTGCCAGCAGATCTAGCGGGGGGTTCTACGAGCAGTACTTC
.	.	TRBV6-1	TRBJ1-5	CASHERAQPQHF	TGTGCCAGCCACGAACGGGCTCAGCCCCAGCATTTT
.	TRBD2	TRBV28	TRBJ2-3	CASEQGLENTQYF	TGTGCCAGCGAACAGGGACTAGAAAATACGCAGTATTTT
.	TRBD1	TRBV30	TRBJ1-1	CAWTRKPGQGATEAFF	TGTGCCTGGACCAGAAAGCCGGGACAGGGGGCAACTGAAGCTTTCTTT
.	.	TRBV19	TRBJ2-7	CASSSDAGARREQYF	TGTGCCAGTAGCTCCGATGCGGGGGCACGGAGGGAGCAGTACTTC
.	.	TRBV28	TRBJ1-2	CASSPSGVVGYTF	TGTGCCAGCAGCCCTAGTGGGGTGGTCGGCTACACCTTC
once	.	TRBV30	TRBJ2-2	CAWSVLQGSTGELFF	TGTGCCTGGAGTGTACTTCAAGGGTCGACCGGGGAGCTGTTTTTT
.	.	TRBV4-2	TRBJ2-7	CRIRVGQGSYEQYF	TGTAGGATCCGAGTAGGGCAGGGCTCCTACGAGCAGTACTTC
once	.	TRBV5-5	TRBJ1-1	CASSLAWGTEAFF	TGTGCCAGCAGCTTGGCCTGGGGTACTGAAGCTTTCTTT
.	TRBD2	TRBV28	TRBJ2-1	CASSDTAAGVDNEQFF	TGTGCCAGCAGCGACACAGCAGCGGGGGTGGACAATGAGCAGTTCTTC
.	.	TRBV7-2	TRBJ2-6	CASSRTSSGANVLTF	TGTGCCAGCAGCCGAACTAGCTCTGGGGCCAACGTCCTGACTTTC
medium-sized	.	TRBV13	TRBJ2-3	CASSLELLPDTQYF	TGTGCCAGCAGCTTAGAACTCCTTCCAGATACGCAGTATTTT
.	TRBD1	TRBV4-2	TRBJ2-7	CASSQGPLPGTGGNEQYF	TGTGCCAGCAGCCAGGGTCCTCTGCCCGGGACAGGGGGGAACGAGCAGTACTTC
.	.	TRBV6-5	TRBJ2-7	CASRSTEGTQDEQYF	TGTGCCAGCAGATCCACCGAGGGGACTCAGGATGAGCAGTACTTC
.	TRBD1	TRBV27	TRBJ2-6	CASSLLGQAHSGANVLTF	TGTGCCAGCAGTTTATTGGGACAGGCCCACTCTGGGGCCAACGTCCTGACTTTC
.	.	TRBV11-3	TRBJ2-7	CASSLEPGHGTVQYF	TGTGCCAGCAGCTTAGAGCCGGGACACGGAACGGTGCAGTACTTC
.	.	TRBV6-6	TRBJ2-7	CASSYSRGVWHEQYF	TGTGCCAGCAGTTACTCGAGAGGGGTCTGGCACGAGCAGTACTTC
.	TRBD1	TRBV7-9	TRBJ1-4	CASSWDRGNEKLFF	TGTGCCAGCAGCTGGGACAGGGGGAATGAAAAACTGTTTTTT
.	.	TRBV9	TRBJ1-5	CASSLGAEQPQHF	TGTGCCAGCAGCCTGGGGGCCGAGCAGCCCCAGCATTTT
once	.	TRBV5-6	TRBJ1-5	CASSLGGGIGQPQHF	TGTGCCAGCAGCTTGGGTGGGGGAATAGGGCAGCCCCAGCATTTT
.	.	TRBV6-6	TRBJ2-3	CASGRVGDTQYF	TGTGCCAGCGGCAGGGTTGGAGATACGCAGTATTTT
.	.	TRBV19	TRBJ1-2	CASAGIGSYGYTF	TGTGCCAGTGCAGGGATTGGGAGCTATGGCTACACCTTC
.	.	TRBV7-3	TRBJ1-2	CASRRGDYGYTF	TGTGCCAGCAGGCGGGGGGACTATGGCTACACCTTC